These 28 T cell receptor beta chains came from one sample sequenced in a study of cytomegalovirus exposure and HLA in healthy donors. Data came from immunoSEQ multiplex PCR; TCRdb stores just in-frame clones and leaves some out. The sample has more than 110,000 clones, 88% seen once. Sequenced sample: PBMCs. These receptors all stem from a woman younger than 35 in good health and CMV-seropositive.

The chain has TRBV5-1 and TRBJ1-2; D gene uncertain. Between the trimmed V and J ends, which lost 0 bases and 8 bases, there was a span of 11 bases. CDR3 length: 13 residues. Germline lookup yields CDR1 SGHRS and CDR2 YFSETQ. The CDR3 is CASSLAEDVGYTF. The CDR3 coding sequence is TGCGCCAGCAGCTTGGCTGAGGATGTGGGCTACACCTTC.

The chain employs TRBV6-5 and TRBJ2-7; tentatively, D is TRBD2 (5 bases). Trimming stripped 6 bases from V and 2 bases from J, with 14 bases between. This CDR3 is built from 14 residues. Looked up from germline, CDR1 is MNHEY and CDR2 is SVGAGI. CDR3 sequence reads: CASSPTSPPYEQYF. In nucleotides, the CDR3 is TGTGCCAGCAGCCCCACTAGTCCTCCCTACGAGCAGTACTTC.

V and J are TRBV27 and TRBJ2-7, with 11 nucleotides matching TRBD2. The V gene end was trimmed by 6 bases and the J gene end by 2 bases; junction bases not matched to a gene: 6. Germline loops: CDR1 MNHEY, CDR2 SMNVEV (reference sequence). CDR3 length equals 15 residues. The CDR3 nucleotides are TGTGCCAGCAGGCGTACTAGCGGGAGTCCCTACGAGCAGTACTTC. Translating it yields CASRRTSGSPYEQYF.

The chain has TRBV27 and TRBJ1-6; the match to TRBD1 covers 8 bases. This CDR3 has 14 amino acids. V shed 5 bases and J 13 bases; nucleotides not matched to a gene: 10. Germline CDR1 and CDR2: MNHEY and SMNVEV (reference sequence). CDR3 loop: CASSGDRLGRPLHF. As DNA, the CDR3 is TGTGCCAGCAGTGGGGACAGGCTCGGACGTCCCCTCCACTTT.

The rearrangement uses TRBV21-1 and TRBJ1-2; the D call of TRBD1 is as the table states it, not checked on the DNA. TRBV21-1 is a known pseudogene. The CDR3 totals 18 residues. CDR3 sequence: CASSKAPRTGGPNYGYTF. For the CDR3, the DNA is TGTGCCAGCAGCAAAGCACCCCGGACAGGGGGCCCCAACTATGGCTACACCTTC.

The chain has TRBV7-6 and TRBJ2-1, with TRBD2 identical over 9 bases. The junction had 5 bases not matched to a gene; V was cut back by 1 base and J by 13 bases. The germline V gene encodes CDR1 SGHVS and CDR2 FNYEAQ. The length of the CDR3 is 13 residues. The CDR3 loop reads CASSLEGLASQFF. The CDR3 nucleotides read TGTGCCAGCAGCTTAGAGGGACTAGCCAGCCAGTTCTTC.

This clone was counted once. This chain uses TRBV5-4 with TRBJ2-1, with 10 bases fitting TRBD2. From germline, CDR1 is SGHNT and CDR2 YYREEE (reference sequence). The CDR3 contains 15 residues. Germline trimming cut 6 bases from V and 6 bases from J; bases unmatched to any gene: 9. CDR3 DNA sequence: TGTGCCAGCACACCCCACCCTAGCGGGAGCAATGAGCAGTTCTTC. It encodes CASTPHPSGSNEQFF.

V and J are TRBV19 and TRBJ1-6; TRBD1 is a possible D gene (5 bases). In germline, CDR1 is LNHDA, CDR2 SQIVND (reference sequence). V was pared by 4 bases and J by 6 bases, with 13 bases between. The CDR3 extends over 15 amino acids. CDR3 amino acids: CASSRQPGGNSPLHF. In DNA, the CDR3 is TGTGCCAGTAGTAGACAGCCCGGGGGTAATTCACCCCTCCACTTT.

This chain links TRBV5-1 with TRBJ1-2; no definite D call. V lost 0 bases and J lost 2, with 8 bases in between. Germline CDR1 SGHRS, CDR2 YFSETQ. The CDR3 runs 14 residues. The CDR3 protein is CASSLGDINYGYTF. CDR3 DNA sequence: TGCGCCAGCAGCTTGGGCGACATAAACTATGGCTACACCTTC.

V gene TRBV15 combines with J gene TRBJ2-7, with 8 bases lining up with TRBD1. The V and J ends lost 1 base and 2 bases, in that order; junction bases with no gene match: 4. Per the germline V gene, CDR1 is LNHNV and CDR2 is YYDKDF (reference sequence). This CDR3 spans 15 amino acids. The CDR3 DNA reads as TGTGCCACCAGCAGAGGGCAGGGGGCCACCTACGAGCAGTACTTC. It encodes CATSRGQGATYEQYF.

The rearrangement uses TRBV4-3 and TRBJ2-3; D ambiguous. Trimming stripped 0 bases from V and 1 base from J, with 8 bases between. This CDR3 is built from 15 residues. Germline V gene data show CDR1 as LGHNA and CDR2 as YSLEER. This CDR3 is CASSQDKIGTDTQYF. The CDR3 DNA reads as TGCGCCAGCAGCCAAGATAAGATAGGCACAGATACGCAGTATTTT.

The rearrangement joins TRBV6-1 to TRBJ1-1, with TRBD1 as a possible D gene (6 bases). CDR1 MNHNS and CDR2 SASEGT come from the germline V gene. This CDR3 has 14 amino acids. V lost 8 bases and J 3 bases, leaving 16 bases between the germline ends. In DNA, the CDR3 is TGTGCCAGCGACAAACAGGGTCGATACACTGAAGCTTTCTTT. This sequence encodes CASDKQGRYTEAFF.

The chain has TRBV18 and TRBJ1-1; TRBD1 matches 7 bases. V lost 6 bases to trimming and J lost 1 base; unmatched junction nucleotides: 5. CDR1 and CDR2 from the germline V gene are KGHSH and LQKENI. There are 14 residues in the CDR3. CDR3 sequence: CASSLRTGNTEAFF. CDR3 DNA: TGTGCCAGCTCCTTAAGGACAGGGAACACTGAAGCTTTCTTT. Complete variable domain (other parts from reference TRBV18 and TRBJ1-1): NAGVMQNPRHLVRRRGQEARLRCSPMKGHSHVYWYRQLPEEGLKFMVYLQKENIIDESGMPKERFSAEFPKEGPSILRIQQVVRGDSAAYFCASSLRTGNTEAFFGQGTRLTVV.

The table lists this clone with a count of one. CDR3 sequence reads: CASTLAGTDYGYTF. CDR3 bases: TGTGCCAGCACCCTCGCGGGGACAGACTATGGCTACACCTTC. The chain couples TRBV28 to TRBJ1-2, with 7 bases matching TRBD1. Germline CDR1 reads MDHEN; CDR2 reads SYDVKM. This CDR3 is built from 14 residues. With V trimmed by 7 bases and J by 3 bases, 8 bases remained unmatched.

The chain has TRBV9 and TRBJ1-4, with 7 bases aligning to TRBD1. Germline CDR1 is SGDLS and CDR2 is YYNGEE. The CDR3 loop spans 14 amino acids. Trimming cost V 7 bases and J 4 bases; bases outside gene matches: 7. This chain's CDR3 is CASAQGGDNEKLFF. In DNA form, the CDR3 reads TGTGCCAGCGCGCAGGGGGGCGATAATGAAAAACTGTTTTTT.

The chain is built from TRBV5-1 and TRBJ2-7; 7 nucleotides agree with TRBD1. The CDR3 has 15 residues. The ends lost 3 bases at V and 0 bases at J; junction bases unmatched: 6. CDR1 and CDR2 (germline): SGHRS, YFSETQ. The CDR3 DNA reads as TGCGCCAGCAGCTCTCGACAGGGTTCCTCCTACGAGCAGTACTTC. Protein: CASSSRQGSSYEQYF.

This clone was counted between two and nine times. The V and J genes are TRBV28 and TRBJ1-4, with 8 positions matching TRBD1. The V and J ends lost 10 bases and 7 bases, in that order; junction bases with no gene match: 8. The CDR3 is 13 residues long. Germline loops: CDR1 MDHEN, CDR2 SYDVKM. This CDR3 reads CATRTGSTEKLFF. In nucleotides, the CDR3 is TGTGCCACCCGGACAGGGAGTACTGAAAAACTGTTTTTT.

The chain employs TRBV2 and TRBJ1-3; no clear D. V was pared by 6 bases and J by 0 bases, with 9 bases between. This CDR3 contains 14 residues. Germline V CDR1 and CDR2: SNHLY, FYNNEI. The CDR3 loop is CASRQDFSGNTIYF. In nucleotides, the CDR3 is TGTGCCAGCAGGCAGGATTTCTCTGGAAACACCATATATTTT.

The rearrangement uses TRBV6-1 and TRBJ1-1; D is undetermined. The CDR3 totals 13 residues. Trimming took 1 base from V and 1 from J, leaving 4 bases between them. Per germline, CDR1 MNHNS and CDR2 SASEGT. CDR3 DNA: TGTGCCAGCAGTGAAGTGAGGAACACTGAAGCTTTCTTT. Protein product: CASSEVRNTEAFF.

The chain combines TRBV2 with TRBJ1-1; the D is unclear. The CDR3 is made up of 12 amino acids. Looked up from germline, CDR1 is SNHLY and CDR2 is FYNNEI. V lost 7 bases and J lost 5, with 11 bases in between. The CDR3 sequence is CASIGQLTEAFF. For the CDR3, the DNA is TGTGCCAGCATTGGGCAGTTGACTGAAGCTTTCTTT.

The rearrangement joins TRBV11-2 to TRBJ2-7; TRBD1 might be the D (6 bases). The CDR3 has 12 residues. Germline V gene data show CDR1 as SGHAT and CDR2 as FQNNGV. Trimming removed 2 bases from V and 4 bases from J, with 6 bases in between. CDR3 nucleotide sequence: TGTGCCAGCAGCTTACAGGGGTACGAGCAGTACTTC. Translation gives CASSLQGYEQYF.

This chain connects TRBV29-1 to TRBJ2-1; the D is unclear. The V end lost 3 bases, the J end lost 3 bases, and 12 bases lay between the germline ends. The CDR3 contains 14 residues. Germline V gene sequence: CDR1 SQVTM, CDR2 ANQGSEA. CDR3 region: CSVEAPRLYNEQFF. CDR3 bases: TGCAGCGTTGAGGCCCCCCGCCTCTACAATGAGCAGTTCTTC.

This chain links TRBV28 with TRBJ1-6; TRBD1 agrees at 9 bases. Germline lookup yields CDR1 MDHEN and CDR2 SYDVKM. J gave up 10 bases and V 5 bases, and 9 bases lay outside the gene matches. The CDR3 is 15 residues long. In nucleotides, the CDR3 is TGTGCCAGCAGTCCGTCTACAGGGGGCAGATCACCCCTCCACTTT. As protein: CASSPSTGGRSPLHF.

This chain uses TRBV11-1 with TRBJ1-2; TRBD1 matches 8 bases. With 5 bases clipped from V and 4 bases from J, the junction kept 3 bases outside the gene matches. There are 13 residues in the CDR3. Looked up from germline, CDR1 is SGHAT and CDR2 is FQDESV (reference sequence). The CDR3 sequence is CASSAQGAYGYTF. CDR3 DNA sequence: TGTGCCAGCAGCGCTCAGGGGGCCTATGGCTACACCTTC.

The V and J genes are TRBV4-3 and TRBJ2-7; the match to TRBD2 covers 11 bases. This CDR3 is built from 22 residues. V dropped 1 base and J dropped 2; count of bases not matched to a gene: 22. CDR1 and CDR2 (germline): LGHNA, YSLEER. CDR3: CASSQVAGVSGGAGVTTYEQYF. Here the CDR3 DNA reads TGCGCCAGCAGCCAAGTTGCTGGGGTTAGCGGGGGGGCTGGCGTCACCACCTACGAGCAGTACTTC.

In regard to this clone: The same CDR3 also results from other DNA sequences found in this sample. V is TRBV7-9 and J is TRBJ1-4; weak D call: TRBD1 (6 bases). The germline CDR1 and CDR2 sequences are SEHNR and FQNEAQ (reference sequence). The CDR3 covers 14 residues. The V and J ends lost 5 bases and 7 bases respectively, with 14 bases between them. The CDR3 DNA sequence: TGTGCCAGCAGCCCGACAGGCGGGGGTGAAAAACTGTTTTTT. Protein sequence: CASSPTGGGEKLFF. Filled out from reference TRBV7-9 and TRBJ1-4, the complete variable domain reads DTGVSQNPRHKITKRGQNVTFRCDPISEHNRLYWYRQTLGQGPEFLTYFQNEAQLEKSRLLSDRFSAERPKGSFSTLEIQRTEQGDSAMYLCASSPTGGGEKLFFGSGTQLSVL.

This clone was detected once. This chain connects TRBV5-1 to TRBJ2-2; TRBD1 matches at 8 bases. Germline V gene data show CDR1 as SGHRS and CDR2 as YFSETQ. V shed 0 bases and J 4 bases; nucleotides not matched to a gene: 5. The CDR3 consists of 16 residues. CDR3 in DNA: TGCGCCAGCAGCTTGGACTCAGGGGGCAGCACCGGGGAGCTGTTTTTT. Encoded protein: CASSLDSGGSTGELFF.

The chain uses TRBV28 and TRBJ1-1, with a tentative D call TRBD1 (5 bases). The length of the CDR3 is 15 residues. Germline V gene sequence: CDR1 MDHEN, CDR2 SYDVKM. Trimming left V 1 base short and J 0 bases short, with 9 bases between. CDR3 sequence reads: CASSLYPGMNTEAFF. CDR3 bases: TGTGCCAGCAGTTTATACCCAGGGATGAACACTGAAGCTTTCTTT.